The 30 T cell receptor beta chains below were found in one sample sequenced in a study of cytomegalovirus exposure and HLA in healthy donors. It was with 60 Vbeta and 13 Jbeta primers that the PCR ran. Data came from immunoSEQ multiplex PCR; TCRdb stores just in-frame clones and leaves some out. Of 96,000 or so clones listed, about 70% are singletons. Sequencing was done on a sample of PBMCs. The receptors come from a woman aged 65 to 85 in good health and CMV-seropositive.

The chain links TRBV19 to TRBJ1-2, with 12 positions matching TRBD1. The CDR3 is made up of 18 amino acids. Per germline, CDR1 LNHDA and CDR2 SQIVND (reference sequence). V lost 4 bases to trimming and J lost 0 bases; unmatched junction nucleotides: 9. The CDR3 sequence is CASSTAGTGGLANYGYTF. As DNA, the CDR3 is TGTGCCAGTAGTACCGCCGGGACAGGGGGCCTAGCTAACTATGGCTACACCTTC.

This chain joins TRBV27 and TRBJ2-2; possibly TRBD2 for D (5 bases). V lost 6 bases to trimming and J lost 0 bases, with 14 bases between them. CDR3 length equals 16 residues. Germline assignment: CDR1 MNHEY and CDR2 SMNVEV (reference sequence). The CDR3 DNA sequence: TGTGCCAGCAGCTCCTCGGGGTCAGCGAACACCGGGGAGCTGTTTTTT. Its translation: CASSSSGSANTGELFF.

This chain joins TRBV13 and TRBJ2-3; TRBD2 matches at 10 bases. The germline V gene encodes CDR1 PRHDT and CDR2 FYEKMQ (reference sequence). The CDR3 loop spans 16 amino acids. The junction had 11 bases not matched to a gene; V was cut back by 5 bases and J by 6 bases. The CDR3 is CASSSPLAGAPDTQYF. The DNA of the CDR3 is TGTGCCAGCAGCAGCCCTCTAGCGGGAGCCCCGGATACGCAGTATTTT.

The CDR3 DNA follows: TGTGCCAGCAGCCTTGGTACAGGTCTGGGTTCGGGCAATCAGCCCCAGCATTTT. Translated, it gives CASSLGTGLGSGNQPQHF. The J gene is TRBJ1-5, the V gene TRBV7-9; a weak D match, TRBD1 (5 bases). Trimming took 5 bases from V and 2 from J, leaving 22 bases between them. Germline CDR1 SEHNR, CDR2 FQNEAQ (reference sequence). This CDR3 is built from 18 residues.

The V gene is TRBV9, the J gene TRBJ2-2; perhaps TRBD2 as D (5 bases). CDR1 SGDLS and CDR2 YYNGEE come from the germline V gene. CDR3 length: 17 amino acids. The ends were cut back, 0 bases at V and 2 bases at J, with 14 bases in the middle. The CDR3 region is CASSVGPSGINTGELFF. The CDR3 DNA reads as TGTGCCAGCAGCGTAGGCCCCTCGGGGATTAACACCGGGGAGCTGTTTTTT.

The CDR3 is CASSYRDSSYEQYF. DNA for the CDR3: TGTGCCAGCAGTTACCGGGACAGTTCCTACGAGCAGTACTTC. The genes are TRBV6-5 and TRBJ2-5; TRBD1 matches at 7 bases. The DNA end is more similar to TRBJ2-7, so the J call may be wrong. This CDR3 has 14 amino acids. CDR1 is MNHEY and CDR2 is SVGAGI in the germline V gene.

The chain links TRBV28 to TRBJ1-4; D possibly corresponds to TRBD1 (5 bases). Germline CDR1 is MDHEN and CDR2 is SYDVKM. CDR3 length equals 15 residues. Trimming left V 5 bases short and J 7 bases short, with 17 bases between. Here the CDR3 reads CASSSPGRRGEKLFF. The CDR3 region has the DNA TGTGCCAGCAGTAGCCCGGGACGGCGGGGTGAAAAACTGTTTTTT.

The CDR3 nucleotides are TGTGCCAGTAGTATAAGGTCAGGGAAGGGGAACACTGAAGCTTTCTTT. Protein: CASSIRSGKGNTEAFF. This sequence joins TRBV19 and TRBJ1-1, with D tentatively TRBD1 (5 bases). CDR1 is LNHDA and CDR2 is SQIVND in the germline V gene (reference sequence). V was pared by 2 bases and J by 1 base, with 14 bases between. The CDR3 is 16 amino acids.

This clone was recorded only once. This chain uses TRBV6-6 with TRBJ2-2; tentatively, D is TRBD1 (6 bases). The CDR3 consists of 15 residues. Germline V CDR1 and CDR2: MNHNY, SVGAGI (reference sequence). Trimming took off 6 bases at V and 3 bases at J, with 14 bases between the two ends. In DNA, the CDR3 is TGTGCCAGCAGGCAACAGGGTGCGCACACCGGGGAGCTGTTTTTT. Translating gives CASRQQGAHTGELFF.

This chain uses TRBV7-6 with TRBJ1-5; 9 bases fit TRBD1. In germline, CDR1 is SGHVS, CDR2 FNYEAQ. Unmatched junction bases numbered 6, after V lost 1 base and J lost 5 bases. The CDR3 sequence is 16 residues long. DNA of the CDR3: TGTGCCAGCAGCTTAGAGGGACAGGGTGGGGATCAGCCCCAGCATTTT. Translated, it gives CASSLEGQGGDQPQHF.

This CDR3 is CASTPESGRSNEQFF. CDR3 sequence (DNA): TGTGCCAGCACCCCGGAGAGCGGGAGGTCCAATGAGCAGTTCTTC. The genes are TRBV6-4 and TRBJ2-1; 9 bases align to TRBD2. CDR1 is MRHNA, CDR2 SNTAGT, per germline. With 7 bases clipped from V and 6 bases from J, the junction kept 10 bases outside the gene matches. The CDR3 covers 15 residues.

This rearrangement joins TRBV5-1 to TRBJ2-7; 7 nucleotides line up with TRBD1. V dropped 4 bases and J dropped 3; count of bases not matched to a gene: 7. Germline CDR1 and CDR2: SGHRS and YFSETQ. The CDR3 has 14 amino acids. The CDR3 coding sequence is TGCGCCAGCAGCCCCGGGACAGCCTTCTACGAGCAGTACTTC. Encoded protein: CASSPGTAFYEQYF.

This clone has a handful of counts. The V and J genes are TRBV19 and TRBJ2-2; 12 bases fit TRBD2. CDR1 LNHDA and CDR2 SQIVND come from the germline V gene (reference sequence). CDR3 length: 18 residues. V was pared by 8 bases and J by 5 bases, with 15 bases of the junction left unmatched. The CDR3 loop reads CASAPASGGAAITGELFF. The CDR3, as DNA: TGTGCCAGTGCCCCGGCTAGCGGGGGGGCGGCGATAACCGGGGAGCTGTTTTTT.

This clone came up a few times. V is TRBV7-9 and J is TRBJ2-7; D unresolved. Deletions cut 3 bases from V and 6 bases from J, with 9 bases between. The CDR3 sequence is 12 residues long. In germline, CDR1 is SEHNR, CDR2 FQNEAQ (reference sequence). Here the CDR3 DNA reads TGTGCCAGCAGCTTCTCCGTCGTCGAGCAGTACTTC. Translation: CASSFSVVEQYF.

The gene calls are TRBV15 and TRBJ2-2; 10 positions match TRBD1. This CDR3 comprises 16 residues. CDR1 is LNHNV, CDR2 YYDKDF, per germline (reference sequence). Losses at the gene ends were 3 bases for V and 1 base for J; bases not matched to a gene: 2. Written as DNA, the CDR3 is TGTGCCACCAGCAGCAGGACAGGGGGGAACACCGGGGAGCTGTTTTTT. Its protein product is CATSSRTGGNTGELFF. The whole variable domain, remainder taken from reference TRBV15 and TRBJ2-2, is DAMVIQNPRYQVTQFGKPVTLSCSQTLNHNVMYWYQQKSSQAPKLLFHYYDKDFNNEADTPDNFQSRRPNTSFCFLDIRSPGLGDTAMYLCATSSRTGGNTGELFFGEGSRLTVL.

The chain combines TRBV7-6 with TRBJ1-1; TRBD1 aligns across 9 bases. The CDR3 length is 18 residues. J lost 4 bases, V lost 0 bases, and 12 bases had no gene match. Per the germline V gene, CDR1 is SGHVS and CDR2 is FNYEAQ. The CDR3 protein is CASSLANRGLGVGTEAFF. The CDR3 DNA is TGTGCCAGCAGCTTAGCCAACAGGGGGCTTGGTGTGGGCACTGAAGCTTTCTTT.

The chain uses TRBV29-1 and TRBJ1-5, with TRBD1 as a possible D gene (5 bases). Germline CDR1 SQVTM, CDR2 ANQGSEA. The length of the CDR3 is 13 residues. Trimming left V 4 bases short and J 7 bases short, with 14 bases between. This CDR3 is CSVGLGGDQPQHF. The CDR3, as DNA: TGCAGCGTTGGTCTGGGGGGGGACCAGCCCCAGCATTTT.

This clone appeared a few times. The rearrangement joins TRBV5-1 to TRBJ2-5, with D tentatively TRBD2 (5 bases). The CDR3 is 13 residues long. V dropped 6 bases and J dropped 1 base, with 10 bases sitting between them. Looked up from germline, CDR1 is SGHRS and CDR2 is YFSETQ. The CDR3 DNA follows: TGCGCCAGCACCTTAGGAGGCCAAGAGACCCAGTACTTC. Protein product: CASTLGGQETQYF.

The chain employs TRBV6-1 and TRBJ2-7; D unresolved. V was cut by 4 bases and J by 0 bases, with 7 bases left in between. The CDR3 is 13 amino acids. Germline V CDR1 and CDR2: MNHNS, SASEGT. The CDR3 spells CASSATNSYEQYF. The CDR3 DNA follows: TGTGCCAGCAGTGCCACTAACTCCTACGAGCAGTACTTC.

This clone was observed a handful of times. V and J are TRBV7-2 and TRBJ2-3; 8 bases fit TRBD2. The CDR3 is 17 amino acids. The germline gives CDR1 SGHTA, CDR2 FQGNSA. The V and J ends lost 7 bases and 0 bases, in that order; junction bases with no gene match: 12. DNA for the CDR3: TGTGCCAGCAAAAATAGCGGGGCCGTCTCTAGCACAGATACGCAGTATTTT. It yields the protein CASKNSGAVSSTDTQYF.

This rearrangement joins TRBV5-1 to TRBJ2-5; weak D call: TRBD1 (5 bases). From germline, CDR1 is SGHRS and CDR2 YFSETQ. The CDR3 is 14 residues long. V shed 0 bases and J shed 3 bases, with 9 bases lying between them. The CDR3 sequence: CASSLGPREETQYF. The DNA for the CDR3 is TGCGCCAGCAGCTTGGGACCCAGGGAAGAGACCCAGTACTTC.

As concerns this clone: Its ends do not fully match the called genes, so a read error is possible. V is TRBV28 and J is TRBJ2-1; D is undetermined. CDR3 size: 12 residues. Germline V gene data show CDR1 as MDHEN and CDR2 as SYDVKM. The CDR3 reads CASSFGQPERFF. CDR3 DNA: TGTGCCAGCAGTTTTGGCCAGCCGGAGCGGTTCTTC.

The CDR3 is CASSFPYTEAFF. The CDR3 bases are TGTGCCAGCAGCTTCCCGTACACTGAAGCTTTCTTT. V and J are TRBV13 and TRBJ1-1; unclear D gene. The CDR3 runs 12 residues. Germline assignment: CDR1 PRHDT and CDR2 FYEKMQ (reference sequence). Trimming removed 3 bases at V and 3 bases at J, with 5 bases between.

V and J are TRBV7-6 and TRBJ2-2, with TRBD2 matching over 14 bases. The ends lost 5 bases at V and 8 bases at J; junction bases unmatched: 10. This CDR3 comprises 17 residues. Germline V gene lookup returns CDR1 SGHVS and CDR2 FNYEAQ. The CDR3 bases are TGTGCCAGCAGCCCCAGGACTAGCGGGAGGTCTGGGGGGGAGCTGTTTTTT. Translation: CASSPRTSGRSGGELFF.

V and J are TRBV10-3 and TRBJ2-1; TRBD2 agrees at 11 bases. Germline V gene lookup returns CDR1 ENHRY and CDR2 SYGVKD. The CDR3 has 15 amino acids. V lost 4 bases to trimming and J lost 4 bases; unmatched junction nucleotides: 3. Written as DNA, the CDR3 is TGTGCCATCAGTGCCCCTAGCGGGGGGTACAATGAGCAGTTCTTC. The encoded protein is CAISAPSGGYNEQFF.

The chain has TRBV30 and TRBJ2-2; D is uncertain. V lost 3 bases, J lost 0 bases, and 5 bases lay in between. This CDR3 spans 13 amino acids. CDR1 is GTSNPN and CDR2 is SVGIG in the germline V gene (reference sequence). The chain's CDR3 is CAWRQTNTGELFF. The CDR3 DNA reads TGTGCCTGGAGGCAGACGAACACCGGGGAGCTGTTTTTT.

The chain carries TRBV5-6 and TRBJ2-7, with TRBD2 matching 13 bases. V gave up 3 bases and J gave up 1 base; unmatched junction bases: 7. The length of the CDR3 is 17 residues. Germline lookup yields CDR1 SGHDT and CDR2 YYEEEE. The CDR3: CASSWGTSGIASYEQYF. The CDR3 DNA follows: TGTGCCAGCAGCTGGGGGACTAGCGGGATAGCGTCCTACGAGCAGTACTTC.

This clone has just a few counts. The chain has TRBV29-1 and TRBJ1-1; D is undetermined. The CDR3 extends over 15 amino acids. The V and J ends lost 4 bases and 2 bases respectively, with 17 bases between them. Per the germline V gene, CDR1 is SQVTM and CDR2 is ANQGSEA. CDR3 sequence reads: CSVATWEAANTEAFF. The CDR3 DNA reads TGCAGCGTTGCAACCTGGGAGGCGGCCAACACTGAAGCTTTCTTT.

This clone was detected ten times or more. CDR3 DNA sequence: TGTGCCAGTAGTTTCAACCGGGACATCGTCTATGGCTACACCTTC. Its protein is CASSFNRDIVYGYTF. The gene calls are TRBV19 and TRBJ1-2, with D possibly being TRBD1 (6 bases). Trimming stripped 5 bases from V and 4 bases from J, with 17 bases between. CDR1 and CDR2 (germline): LNHDA, SQIVND (reference sequence). This CDR3 is 15 amino acids long.

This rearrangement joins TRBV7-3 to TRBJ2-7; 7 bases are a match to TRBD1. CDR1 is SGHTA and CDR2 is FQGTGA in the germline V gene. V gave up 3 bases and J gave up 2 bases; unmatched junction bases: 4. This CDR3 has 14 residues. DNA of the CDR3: TGTGCCAGCAGCTTCAGGCAGGGGGCCTACGAGCAGTACTTC. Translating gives CASSFRQGAYEQYF.